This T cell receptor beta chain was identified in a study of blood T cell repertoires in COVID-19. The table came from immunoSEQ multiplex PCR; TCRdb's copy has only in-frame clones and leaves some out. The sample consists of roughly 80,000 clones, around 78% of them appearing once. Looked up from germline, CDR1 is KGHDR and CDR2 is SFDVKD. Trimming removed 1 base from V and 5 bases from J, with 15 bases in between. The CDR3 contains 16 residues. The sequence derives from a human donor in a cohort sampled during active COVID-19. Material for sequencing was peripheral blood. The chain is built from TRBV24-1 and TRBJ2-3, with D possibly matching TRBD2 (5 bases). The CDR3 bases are TGTGCCACCAGTGATTTTGACGGGGTGCACAGAGATACGCAGTATTTT. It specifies CATSDFDGVHRDTQYF.